Presented here are 18 T cell receptor beta chains from one specimen sequenced in a study of shared clonotypes between healthy human individuals. Measured with immunoSEQ multiplex PCR; TCRdb has only the in-frame clones, and not every one. The sample yields millions of clones, approximately 90% seen once. The sequencing sample was made of naive CD4+ T cells sorted from blood. Subset meaning: CD45RA+ positively selected. The receptors originated from a man between 18 and 35 years old in good health.

This clone was observed a handful of times. This chain connects TRBV11-2 to TRBJ1-6; no firm D call. V was clipped by 3 bases and J by 6 bases, with 9 bases between them. Germline lookup yields CDR1 SGHAT and CDR2 FQNNGV. The CDR3 is 14 amino acids. This CDR3 is CASSFRGFNSPLHF. The CDR3 region has the DNA TGTGCCAGCAGCTTCCGGGGATTTAATTCACCCCTCCACTTT.

This clone was found a few times. The chain recombines TRBV30 with TRBJ1-4; no reliable D call. The V end was cut by 3 bases, the J end by 6 bases, with 14 bases between. CDR3 length: 14 residues. Germline assignment: CDR1 GTSNPN and CDR2 SVGIG (reference sequence). This CDR3 is CAWSEGGGDEKLFF. The CDR3 region has the DNA TGTGCCTGGAGCGAAGGCGGCGGGGATGAAAAACTGTTTTTT.

This chain links TRBV19 with TRBJ2-1, with TRBD1 matching over 12 bases. The V and J ends lost 6 bases and 7 bases, in that order; junction bases with no gene match: 7. The CDR3 spans 15 residues. In germline, CDR1 is LNHDA, CDR2 SQIVND (reference sequence). CDR3 protein: CASRGRGQGANEQFF. The DNA for the CDR3 is TGTGCCAGTAGAGGTAGGGGACAGGGGGCAAATGAGCAGTTCTTC.

The chain couples TRBV7-2 to TRBJ2-5; 13 nucleotides match TRBD2. The CDR3 totals 15 residues. The trim removed 6 bases at V and 6 bases at J, leaving 7 bases unmatched. From germline, CDR1 is SGHTA and CDR2 FQGNSA. CDR3 DNA sequence: TGTGCCAGCAGTCGAACTAGCGGGGGGGCCCAGACCCAGTACTTC. This translates into CASSRTSGGAQTQYF.

The CDR3 loop reads CASSQEPGPNGYTF. In nucleotides, the CDR3 is TGCGCCAGCAGCCAAGAGCCGGGACCTAATGGCTACACCTTC. The rearrangement uses TRBV4-3 and TRBJ1-2; possible D gene TRBD1, 5 bases. V lost 0 bases and J 6 bases, leaving 11 bases between the germline ends. This CDR3 contains 14 residues. The germline gives CDR1 LGHNA, CDR2 YSLEER.

The count of this clone is one. This sequence joins TRBV10-3 and TRBJ2-7; D is undetermined. With 10 bases removed from V and 2 bases from J, the gap between germline ends came to 12 bases. This CDR3 comprises 12 residues. CDR1 is ENHRY, CDR2 SYGVKD, per germline. The chain's CDR3 is CASRTGAYEQYF. CDR3 nucleotide sequence: TGTGCCAGCCGCACTGGGGCCTACGAGCAGTACTTC.

This clone came up once. The chain carries TRBV9 and TRBJ2-1; D could derive from TRBD1 or TRBD2 (5 bases each). V lost 3 bases to trimming and J lost 4 bases, with 14 bases between them. CDR3 length equals 15 residues. CDR1 SGDLS and CDR2 YYNGEE come from the germline V gene. The CDR3 region is CASSEPGPTYNEQFF. The CDR3 nucleotides are TGTGCCAGCAGCGAACCGGGACCTACTTACAATGAGCAGTTCTTC.

The chain carries TRBV27 and TRBJ1-3; TRBD1 might be the D (5 bases). V was shortened by 6 bases and J by 0 bases, with 9 bases between the two germline ends. CDR1 is MNHEY and CDR2 is SMNVEV in the germline V gene (reference sequence). This CDR3 is built from 14 residues. The CDR3 reads CASSSGPSGNTIYF. The CDR3 region has the DNA TGTGCCAGCAGCTCGGGGCCCTCTGGAAACACCATATATTTT.

This rearrangement joins TRBV19 to TRBJ1-4; D is unresolved. The CDR3 consists of 15 residues. V was pared by 1 base and J by 0 bases, with 6 bases between. In germline, CDR1 is LNHDA, CDR2 SQIVND (reference sequence). Here the CDR3 reads CASSIGLTTNEKLFF. The CDR3 nucleotides read TGTGCCAGTAGTATAGGCTTGACAACTAATGAAAAACTGTTTTTT.

Comment on this clone: Other DNA sequences of this sample code for an identical CDR3. The chain carries TRBV30 and TRBJ2-5, with D maybe TRBD2 (6 bases). CDR1 GTSNPN and CDR2 SVGIG come from the germline V gene (reference sequence). The V end lost 2 bases, the J end lost 4 bases, and 11 bases lay between the germline ends. CDR3 length: 13 residues. The CDR3 DNA follows: TGTGCCTGGAGTCCTGGACTACGAGAGACCCAGTACTTC. As protein: CAWSPGLRETQYF. Together with reference TRBV30 and TRBJ2-5, the CDR3 gives the full variable domain: SQTIHQWPATLVQPVGSPLSLECTVEGTSNPNLYWYRQAAGRGLQLLFYSVGIGQISSEVPQNLSASRPQDRQFILSSKKLLLSDSGFYLCAWSPGLRETQYFGPGTRLLVL.

The gene calls are TRBV5-1 and TRBJ2-5, with 11 nucleotides matching TRBD2. CDR3 length: 16 residues. Germline lookup yields CDR1 SGHRS and CDR2 YFSETQ. Germline trimming cut 4 bases from V and 2 bases from J; bases unmatched to any gene: 7. CDR3 nucleotides: TGCGCCAGCAGCCCCTTAGCGGGAGGGGTGCAAGAGACCCAGTACTTC. Translating it yields CASSPLAGGVQETQYF.

The chain couples TRBV6-1 to TRBJ2-7; D could derive from TRBD1 or TRBD2 (5 bases each). The ends were cut back, 2 bases at V and 6 bases at J, with 17 bases in the middle. This CDR3 is built from 15 residues. Germline-derived CDR1 and CDR2 are MNHNS and SASEGT. The CDR3 sequence is CASSEFAGSEVEQYF. CDR3 coding DNA: TGTGCCAGCAGTGAATTCGCAGGGTCGGAGGTCGAGCAGTACTTC.

Points on this clone: Other DNA sequences of this sample code for an identical CDR3. CDR3 DNA: TGCAGCGTTGAACAGGGAGCCGACGAGCAGTACTTC. Its translation: CSVEQGADEQYF. This chain uses TRBV29-1 with TRBJ2-7, with D perhaps matching TRBD1 or TRBD2 (5 bases each). CDR3 size: 12 residues. V gave up 2 bases and J gave up 5 bases, with 10 bases separating them. Germline CDR1 is SQVTM and CDR2 is ANQGSEA.

The rearrangement links TRBV7-8 to TRBJ2-1, with a possible D match to TRBD2 (6 bases). Trimming removed 2 bases at V and 4 bases at J, with 18 bases between. The CDR3 covers 17 residues. The germline CDR1 and CDR2 sequences are SGHVS and FQNEAQ. The CDR3: CASSLKWGLPYYNEQFF. CDR3 coding DNA: TGTGCCAGCAGCTTAAAGTGGGGACTTCCATATTACAATGAGCAGTTCTTC.

V is TRBV29-1 and J is TRBJ1-3; D is perhaps TRBD1 (5 bases). Between the trimmed V and J ends, which lost 7 bases and 3 bases, there was a span of 13 bases. Germline CDR1 reads SQVTM; CDR2 reads ANQGSEA. The CDR3 length is 13 residues. The CDR3 sequence is CSARGAGGNTIYF. The DNA for the CDR3 is TGCAGCGCGAGGGGAGCAGGTGGAAACACCATATATTTT.

This rearrangement joins TRBV7-2 to TRBJ2-1, with D perhaps being TRBD1 or TRBD2 (5 bases each). The CDR3 is 14 residues long. Germline V CDR1 and CDR2: SGHTA, FQGNSA. Trimming left V 1 base short and J 7 bases short, with 11 bases between. The chain's CDR3 is CASSLGGNKNEQFF. For the CDR3, the DNA is TGTGCCAGCAGCTTAGGGGGGAATAAGAATGAGCAGTTCTTC.

V and J are TRBV5-6 and TRBJ1-5; D is undetermined. Germline assignment: CDR1 SGHDT and CDR2 YYEEEE. Between the trimmed V and J ends, which lost 4 bases and 0 bases, there was a span of 11 bases. The CDR3 totals 15 residues. The CDR3 region is CASSALRYSNQPQHF. The CDR3 DNA follows: TGTGCCAGCAGCGCGCTCCGATATAGCAATCAGCCCCAGCATTTT.

Here the CDR3 DNA reads TGTGCCAGTAGTGAGACAAGGGGGAATCAGCCCCAGCATTTT. It codes for CASSETRGNQPQHF. The chain has TRBV19 and TRBJ1-5; the D gene is possibly TRBD1 (6 bases). Trimming removed 5 bases from V and 4 bases from J, with 12 bases in between. The length of the CDR3 is 14 residues. Germline V gene lookup returns CDR1 LNHDA and CDR2 SQIVND (reference sequence).